The present T cell receptor beta chain was sequenced within a study of cytomegalovirus exposure and HLA in healthy donors. Findings and limits, study-wide: The listing of some 170 TCR beta chains classed them as cytomegalovirus-associated. Generally TCR sequences proved uncommon, though certain public TCRs appeared in numerous donors. TCR beta V- and J-gene trimming, according to a later analysis, was linked to a missense DCLRE1C variant. Relative to the 666-donor mean, N-insertions were reportedly fewer in an Asian-associated ancestry cluster in a later analysis.

This CDR3 comprises 16 residues. Trimming removed 3 bases from V and 0 bases from J, with 15 bases in between. Germline loops: CDR1 SGHNT, CDR2 YYREEE (reference sequence). With regard to this clone: Its antigen is not known.

Researchers ran the PCR with 60 Vbeta and 13 Jbeta primers. TCRdb's table, derived via immunoSEQ multiplex PCR, lists solely in-frame clones and lacks some. This table holds about 160,000 clones. Sequencing used PBMCs. The chain links TRBV5-4 to TRBJ1-1; D unclear. This TCR was sampled from a woman in her sixties in good health and CMV-seronegative. In nucleotides, the CDR3 is TGTGCCAGCAGCTCCCAAGGGAGATATATGAACACTGAAGCTTTCTTT. Amino acids: CASSSQGRYMNTEAFF.